The T cell receptor (beta chain) under discussion was sequenced for a study of T-cell reconstitution after alpha-beta-depleted transplantation in children. The library targeted TCRbeta and was prepared with unique molecular identifiers. TCRdb ran MiXCR on the PCR reads and lists one entry per CDR3 protein. The sample includes 100,000 to 120,000 distinct CDR3 sequences, approximately 10% of them seen just once. CDR3 length equals 13 residues. With 4 bases removed from V and 2 bases from J, the gap between germline ends came to 9 bases. CDR1 and CDR2 (germline): LGHNA, YNFKEQ. Sequencing was performed on PBMCs from the stem cell graft donor, taken from the stem cell graft. This sequence originates from a human donor who donated a stem cell graft to a child with acute lymphoblastic leukemia. The genes are TRBV4-2 and TRBJ2-7, with D perhaps given as TRBD1 or TRBD2 (5 bases each). As DNA, the CDR3 is TGTGCCAGCAGCCCGGGGCTCACCTACGAGCAGTACTTC. Its protein is CASSPGLTYEQYF.